The sequence of this T cell receptor (beta chain) was determined in a study of CD8+ T cells in alopecia areata. This CDR3 is 14 amino acids long. Trimming stripped 6 bases from V and 3 bases from J, with 14 bases between. Germline V gives CDR1 SGHVS, CDR2 FQNEAQ. Treatment indicated: oral pan-JAK inhibitor, 5-10 mg twice daily. A word on this clone: Its antigen is unidentified.

General study results and limits: Having one nonresponder leaves uncertain how baseline CD8+ expansion relates to response. Patients showed less clear TCR sequence sharing than mice, possibly partly because of HLA diversity.

RNA was isolated and reverse transcribed to cDNA, the sequencing template. The table came from immunoSEQ multiplex PCR; TCRdb's copy has only in-frame clones and leaves some out. The sample carries more than 150,000 clones, around 60% recorded once. The source is a human donor with alopecia areata. This material consisted of CD4+ T cells sorted from blood, taken at week 4, from a patient treated with tofacitinib. This chain uses TRBV7-8 with TRBJ1-1; the D is unclear. CDR3: CASRRGSFDTEAFF. For the CDR3, the DNA is TGTGCCAGCAGGCGAGGGTCGTTCGACACTGAAGCTTTCTTT.